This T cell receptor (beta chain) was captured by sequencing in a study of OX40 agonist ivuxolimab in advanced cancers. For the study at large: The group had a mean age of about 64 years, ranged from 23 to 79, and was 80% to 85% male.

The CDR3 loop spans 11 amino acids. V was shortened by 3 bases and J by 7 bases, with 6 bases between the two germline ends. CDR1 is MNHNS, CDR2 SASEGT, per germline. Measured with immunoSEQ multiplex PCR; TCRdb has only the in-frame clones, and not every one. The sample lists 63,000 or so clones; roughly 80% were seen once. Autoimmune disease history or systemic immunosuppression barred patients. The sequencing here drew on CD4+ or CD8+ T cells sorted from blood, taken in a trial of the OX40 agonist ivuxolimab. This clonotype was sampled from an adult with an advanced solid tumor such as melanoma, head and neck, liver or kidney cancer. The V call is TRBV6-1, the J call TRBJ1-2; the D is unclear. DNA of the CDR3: TGTGCCAGCAGTGATTTCGGTGGCTACACCTTC. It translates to CASSDFGGYTF.